The sample holds a few counts of the clone carrying this TCR beta chain. The data originate from a study of metastatic and nonmetastatic thyroid tumors. There were no patients who had received any treatment before thyroid surgery. As originally analysed: Clinicopathological groups of papillary thyroid cancer showed CDR3 differences that were used to build a distant-metastasis classifier. TCRdb re-called the PCR reads via MiXCR. The V and J calls reflect TCRdb's pipeline rather than the authors' work. The repertoire includes about 4,500 clones, roughly 18% of them detected once, and over 15% sits in the top ten. Germline V lookup: CDR1 MNHNS, CDR2 SASEGT. V shed 0 bases, J shed 4 bases, and the junction held 2 bases outside the gene matches. CDR3 size: 16 residues.

The receptor's source is a female donor with papillary thyroid cancer or a benign thyroid nodule (not recorded which). Some clones in this sample may be carry-over from other donors' samples. What was sequenced was adjacent normal tissue. The chain couples TRBV6-1 to TRBJ1-6; the match to TRBD1 covers 8 bases. The CDR3: CASSEAQGVYNSPLHF. The CDR3 region has the DNA TGTGCCAGCAGTGAAGCACAGGGGGTGTATAATTCACCCCTCCACTTT.